The rows below give T cell receptor beta chains drawn from one sample of a study of blood T cell repertoires in COVID-19. Sequenced by immunoSEQ multiplex PCR; TCRdb stores in-frame clones only, minus some. The sample carries 85,000 to 130,000 clones, 90% to 95% recorded once. Input material: peripheral blood. These receptor sequences come from a man between 60 and 70 years old with acute or convalescent COVID-19. Each CDR3 is given with its conserved first and last residue. A D gene is named only where the DNA matches it firmly.

d_call: TRBD1; v_call: TRBV15; j_call: TRBJ2-1; cdr3_aa: CATSGGQGIYNEQFF; cdr3_nt: TGTGCCACCAGCGGAGGACAGGGTATCTACAATGAGCAGTTCTTC
d_call: NA; v_call: TRBV20-1; j_call: TRBJ1-2; cdr3_aa: CSALLVYGYTF; cdr3_nt: TGCAGTGCTCTACTGGTCTATGGCTACACCTTC
d_call: TRBD1; v_call: TRBV19; j_call: TRBJ1-1; cdr3_aa: CASSSRPGTGPNTEAFF; cdr3_nt: TGTGCCAGTAGTAGTCGACCTGGGACAGGGCCGAACACTGAAGCTTTCTTT
d_call: NA; v_call: TRBV28; j_call: TRBJ2-5; cdr3_aa: CASSSETQYF; cdr3_nt: TGTGCCAGCAGTTCTGAGACCCAGTACTTC
d_call: TRBD2; v_call: TRBV5-1; j_call: TRBJ2-2; cdr3_aa: CASSPRGVAGPTNTGELFF; cdr3_nt: TGCGCCAGCAGCCCCCGCGGAGTAGCGGGTCCGACGAACACCGGGGAGCTGTTTTTT
d_call: NA; v_call: TRBV3-1/TRBV3-2; j_call: TRBJ1-2; cdr3_aa: CASSQVQGYGYTF; cdr3_nt: TGTGCCAGCAGCCAAGTTCAGGGTTATGGCTACACCTTC
d_call: NA; v_call: TRBV28; j_call: TRBJ2-7; cdr3_aa: CASSFVQGFSYEQYF; cdr3_nt: TGTGCCAGCAGTTTCGTACAGGGTTTTTCCTACGAGCAGTACTTC
d_call: NA; v_call: TRBV28; j_call: TRBJ1-1; cdr3_aa: CASTRGLEAFF; cdr3_nt: TGTGCCAGCACCCGAGGGCTGGAAGCTTTCTTT
d_call: TRBD2; v_call: TRBV24-1; j_call: TRBJ2-3; cdr3_aa: CATSDFWSSGSTDTQYF; cdr3_nt: TGTGCCACCAGTGATTTTTGGTCTAGCGGGAGTACAGATACGCAGTATTTT
d_call: NA; v_call: TRBV5-1; j_call: TRBJ2-1; cdr3_aa: CASSLAPTPSNNEQFF; cdr3_nt: TGCGCCAGCAGCTTAGCTCCTACCCCCTCTAACAATGAGCAGTTCTTC